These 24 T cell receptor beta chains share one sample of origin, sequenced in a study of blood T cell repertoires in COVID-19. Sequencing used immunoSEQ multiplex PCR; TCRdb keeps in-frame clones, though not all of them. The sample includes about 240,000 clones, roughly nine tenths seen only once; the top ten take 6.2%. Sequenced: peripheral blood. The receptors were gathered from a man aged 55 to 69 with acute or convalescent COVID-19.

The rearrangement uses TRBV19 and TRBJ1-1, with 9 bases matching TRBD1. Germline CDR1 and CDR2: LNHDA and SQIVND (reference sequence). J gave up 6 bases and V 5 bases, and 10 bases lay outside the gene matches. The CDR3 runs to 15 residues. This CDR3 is CASSLPTGGAAEAFF. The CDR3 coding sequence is TGTGCCAGTAGTTTACCCACAGGGGGCGCCGCTGAAGCTTTCTTT.

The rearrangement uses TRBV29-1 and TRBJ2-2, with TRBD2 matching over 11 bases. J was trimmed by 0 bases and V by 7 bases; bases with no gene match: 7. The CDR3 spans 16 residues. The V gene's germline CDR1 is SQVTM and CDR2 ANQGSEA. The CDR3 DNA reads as TGCAGCGCTTCCGGGACTAGCGGAGCGAACACCGGGGAGCTGTTTTTT. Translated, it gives CSASGTSGANTGELFF.

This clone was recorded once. CDR3 amino acids: CASSGTSGSPDTQYF. CDR3 in DNA: TGTGCCAGCAGCGGGACTAGCGGGAGCCCAGATACGCAGTATTTT. The chain joins TRBV6-6 to TRBJ2-3; 14 nucleotides match TRBD2. Germline V lookup: CDR1 MNHNY, CDR2 SVGAGI (reference sequence). This CDR3 spans 15 amino acids. The junction had 3 bases not matched to a gene; V was cut back by 6 bases and J by 4 bases.

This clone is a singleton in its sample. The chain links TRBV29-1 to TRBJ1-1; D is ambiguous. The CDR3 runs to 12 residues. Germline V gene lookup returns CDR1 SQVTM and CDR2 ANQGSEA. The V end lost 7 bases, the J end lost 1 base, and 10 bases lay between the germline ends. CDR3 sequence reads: CSAPSGNTEAFF. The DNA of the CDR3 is TGCAGCGCGCCCAGCGGGAACACTGAAGCTTTCTTT. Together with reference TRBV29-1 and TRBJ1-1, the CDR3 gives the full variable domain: SAVISQKPSRDICQRGTSLTIQCQVDSQVTMMFWYRQQPGQSLTLIATANQGSEATYESGFVIDKFPISRPNLTFSTLTVSNMSPEDSSIYLCSAPSGNTEAFFGQGTRLTVV.

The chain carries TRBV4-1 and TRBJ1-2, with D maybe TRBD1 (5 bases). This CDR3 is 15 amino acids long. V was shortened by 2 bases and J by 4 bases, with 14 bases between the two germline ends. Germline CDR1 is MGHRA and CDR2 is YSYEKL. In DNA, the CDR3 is TGCGCCAGCAGCCAAATGACTGACAGCCCCTATGGCTACACCTTC. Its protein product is CASSQMTDSPYGYTF.

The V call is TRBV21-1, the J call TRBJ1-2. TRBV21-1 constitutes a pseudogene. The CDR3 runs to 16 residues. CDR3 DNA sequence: TGTGCCAGCAGCACTGACGGGGGGGTGCAACACTATGGCTACACCTTC. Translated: CASSTDGGVQHYGYTF.

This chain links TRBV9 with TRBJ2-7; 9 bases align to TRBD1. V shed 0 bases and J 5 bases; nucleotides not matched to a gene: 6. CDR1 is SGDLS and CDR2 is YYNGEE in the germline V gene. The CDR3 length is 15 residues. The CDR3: CASSVGYRGRDEQYF. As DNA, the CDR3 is TGTGCCAGCAGCGTAGGATACAGGGGGCGAGACGAGCAGTACTTC.

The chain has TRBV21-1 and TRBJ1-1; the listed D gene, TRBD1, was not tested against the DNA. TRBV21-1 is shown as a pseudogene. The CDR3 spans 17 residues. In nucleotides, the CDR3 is TGTGCCAGCAGCAAAAGGGGACAACGAGGACTGAACACTGAAGCTTTCTTT. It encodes CASSKRGQRGLNTEAFF.

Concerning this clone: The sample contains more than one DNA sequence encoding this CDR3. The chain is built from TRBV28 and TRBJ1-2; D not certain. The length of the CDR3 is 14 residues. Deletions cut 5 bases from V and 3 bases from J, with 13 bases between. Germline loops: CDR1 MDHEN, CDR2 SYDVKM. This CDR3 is CASSPPGTDYGYTF. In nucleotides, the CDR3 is TGTGCCAGCAGTCCCCCGGGAACAGACTATGGCTACACCTTC.

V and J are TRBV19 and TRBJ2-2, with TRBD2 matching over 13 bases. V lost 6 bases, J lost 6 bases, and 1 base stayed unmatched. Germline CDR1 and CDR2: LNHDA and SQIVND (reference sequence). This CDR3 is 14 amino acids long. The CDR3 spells CASRLAGGPGELFF. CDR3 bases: TGTGCCAGTAGACTAGCGGGAGGGCCCGGGGAGCTGTTTTTT.

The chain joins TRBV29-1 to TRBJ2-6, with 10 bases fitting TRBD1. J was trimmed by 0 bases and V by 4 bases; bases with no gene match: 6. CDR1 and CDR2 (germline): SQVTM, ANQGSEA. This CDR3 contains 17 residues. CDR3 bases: TGCAGCGTTGGTCGGACAGGGGGTAGCTCTGGGGCCAACGTCCTGACTTTC. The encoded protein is CSVGRTGGSSGANVLTF. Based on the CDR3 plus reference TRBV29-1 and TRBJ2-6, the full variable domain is SAVISQKPSRDICQRGTSLTIQCQVDSQVTMMFWYRQQPGQSLTLIATANQGSEATYESGFVIDKFPISRPNLTFSTLTVSNMSPEDSSIYLCSVGRTGGSSGANVLTFGAGSRLTVL.

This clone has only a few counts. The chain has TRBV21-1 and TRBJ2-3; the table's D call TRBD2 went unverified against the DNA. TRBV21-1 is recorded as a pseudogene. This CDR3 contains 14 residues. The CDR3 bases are TGTGCCAGCAGCAAAGGCGGGCTCTTAGATACGCAGTATTTT. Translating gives CASSKGGLLDTQYF.

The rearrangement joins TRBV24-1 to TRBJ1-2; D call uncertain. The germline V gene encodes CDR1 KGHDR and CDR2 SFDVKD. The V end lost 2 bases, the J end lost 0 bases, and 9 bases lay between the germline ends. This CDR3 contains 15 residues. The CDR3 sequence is CATSDSRDANYGYTF. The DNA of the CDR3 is TGTGCCACCAGTGATTCCCGAGATGCTAACTATGGCTACACCTTC.

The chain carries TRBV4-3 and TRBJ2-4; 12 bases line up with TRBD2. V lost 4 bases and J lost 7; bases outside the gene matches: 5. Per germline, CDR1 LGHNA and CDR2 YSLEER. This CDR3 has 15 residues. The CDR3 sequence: CASSPLAGGRNIQYF. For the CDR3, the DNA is TGCGCCAGCAGCCCCCTAGCGGGAGGGAGGAACATTCAGTACTTC.

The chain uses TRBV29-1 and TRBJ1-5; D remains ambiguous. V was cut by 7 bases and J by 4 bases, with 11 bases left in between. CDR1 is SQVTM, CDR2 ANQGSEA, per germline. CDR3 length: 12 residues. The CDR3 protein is CSARRGNQPQHF. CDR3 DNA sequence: TGCAGCGCCCGCCGGGGTAATCAGCCCCAGCATTTT.

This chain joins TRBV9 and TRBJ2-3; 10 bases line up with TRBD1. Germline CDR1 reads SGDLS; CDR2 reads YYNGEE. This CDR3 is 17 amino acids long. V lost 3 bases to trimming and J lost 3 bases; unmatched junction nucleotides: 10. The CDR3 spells CASSAPGTGVWTDTQYF. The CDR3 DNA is TGTGCCAGCAGCGCCCCCGGGACAGGGGTTTGGACAGATACGCAGTATTTT.

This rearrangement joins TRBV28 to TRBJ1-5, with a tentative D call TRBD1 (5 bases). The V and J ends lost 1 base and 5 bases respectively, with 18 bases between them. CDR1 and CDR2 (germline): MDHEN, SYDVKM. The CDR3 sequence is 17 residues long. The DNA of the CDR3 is TGTGCCAGCAGTTTATCCCCTCGGGTAAGGGGCCATCAGCCCCAGCATTTT. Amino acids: CASSLSPRVRGHQPQHF.

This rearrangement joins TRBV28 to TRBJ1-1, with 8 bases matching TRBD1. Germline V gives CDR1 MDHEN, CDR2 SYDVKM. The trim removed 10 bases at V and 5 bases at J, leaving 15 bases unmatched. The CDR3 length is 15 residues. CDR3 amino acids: CATSALDRGGTEAFF. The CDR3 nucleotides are TGTGCCACCTCCGCGCTCGACAGGGGAGGAACTGAAGCTTTCTTT. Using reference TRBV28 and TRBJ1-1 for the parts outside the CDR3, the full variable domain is DVKVTQSSRYLVKRTGEKVFLECVQDMDHENMFWYRQDPGLGLRLIYFSYDVKMKEKGDIPEGYSVSREKKERFSLILESASTNQTSMYLCATSALDRGGTEAFFGQGTRLTVV.

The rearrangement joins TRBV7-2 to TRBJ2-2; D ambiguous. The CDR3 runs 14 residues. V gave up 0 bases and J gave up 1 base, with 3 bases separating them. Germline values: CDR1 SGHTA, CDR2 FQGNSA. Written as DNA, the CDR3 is TGTGCCAGCAGCTTAGCCAGGAACACCGGGGAGCTGTTTTTT. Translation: CASSLARNTGELFF.

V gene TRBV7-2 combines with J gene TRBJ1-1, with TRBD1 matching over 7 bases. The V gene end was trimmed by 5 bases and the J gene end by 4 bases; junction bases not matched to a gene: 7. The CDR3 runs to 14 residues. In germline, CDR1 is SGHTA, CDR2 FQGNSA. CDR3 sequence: CASSTSRGFTEAFF. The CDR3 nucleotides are TGTGCCAGCAGCACGTCCAGGGGGTTCACTGAAGCTTTCTTT.

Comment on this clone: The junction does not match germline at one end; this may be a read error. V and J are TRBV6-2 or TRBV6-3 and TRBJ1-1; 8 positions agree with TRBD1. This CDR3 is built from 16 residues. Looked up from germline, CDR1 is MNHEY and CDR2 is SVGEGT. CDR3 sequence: CASSSRQGMVKTEAFF. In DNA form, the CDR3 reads TGTGCCAGCAGTTCCAGACAGGGGATGGTGAAGACTGAAGCTTTCTTT.

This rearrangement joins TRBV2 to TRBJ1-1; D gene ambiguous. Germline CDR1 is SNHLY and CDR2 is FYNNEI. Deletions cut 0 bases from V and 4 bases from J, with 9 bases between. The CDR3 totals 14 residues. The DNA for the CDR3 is TGTGCCAGCAGTGAAGCGCTTGGACTCACTGAAGCTTTCTTT. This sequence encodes CASSEALGLTEAFF.

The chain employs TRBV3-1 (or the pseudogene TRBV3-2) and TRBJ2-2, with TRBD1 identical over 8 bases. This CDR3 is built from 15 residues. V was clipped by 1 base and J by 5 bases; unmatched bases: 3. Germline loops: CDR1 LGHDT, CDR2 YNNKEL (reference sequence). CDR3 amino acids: CASSQVRGRTGELFF. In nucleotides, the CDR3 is TGTGCCAGCAGCCAAGTCAGGGGGCGTACCGGGGAGCTGTTTTTT.

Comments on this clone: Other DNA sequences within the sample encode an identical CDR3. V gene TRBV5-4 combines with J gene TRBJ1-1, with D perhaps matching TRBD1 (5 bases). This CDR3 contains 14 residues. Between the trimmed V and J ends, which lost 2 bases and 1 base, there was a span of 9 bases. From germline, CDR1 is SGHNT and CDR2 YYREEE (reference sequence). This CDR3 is CASSFGGGNTEAFF. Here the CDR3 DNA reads TGTGCCAGCAGCTTCGGGGGAGGGAACACTGAAGCTTTCTTT.